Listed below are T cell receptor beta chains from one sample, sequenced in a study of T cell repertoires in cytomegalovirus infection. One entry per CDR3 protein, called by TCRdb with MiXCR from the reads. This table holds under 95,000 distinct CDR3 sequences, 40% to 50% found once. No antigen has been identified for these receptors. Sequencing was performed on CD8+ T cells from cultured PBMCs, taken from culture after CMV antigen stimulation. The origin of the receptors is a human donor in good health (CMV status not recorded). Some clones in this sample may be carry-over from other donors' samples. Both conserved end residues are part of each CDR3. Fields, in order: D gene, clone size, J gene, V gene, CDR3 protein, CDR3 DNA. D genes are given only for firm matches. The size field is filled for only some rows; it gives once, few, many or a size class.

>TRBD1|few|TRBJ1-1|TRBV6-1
CASSEAIRQGARTEAFF
TGTGCCAGCAGTGAAGCAATTCGACAGGGGGCGAGGACTGAAGCTTTCTTT
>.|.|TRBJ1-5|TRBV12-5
CASGLEGDNQPQHF
TGTGCTAGTGGTTTGGAAGGGGATAATCAGCCCCAGCATTTT
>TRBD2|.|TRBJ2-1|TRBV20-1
CSARDPEDTSGGYNEQFF
TGCAGTGCTAGAGATCCCGAAGATACTAGCGGGGGGTACAATGAGCAGTTCTTC
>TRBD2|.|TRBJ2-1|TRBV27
CASSLVGTNLPDEQFF
TGTGCCAGCAGTTTAGTCGGGACTAACCTCCCAGATGAGCAGTTCTTC
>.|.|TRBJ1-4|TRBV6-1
CASSVLGGITNEKLFF
TGTGCCAGCAGTGTGCTTGGGGGAATCACTAATGAAAAACTGTTTTTT
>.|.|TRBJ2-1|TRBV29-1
CSPGGNEQFF
TGCAGCCCAGGGGGGAATGAGCAGTTCTTC
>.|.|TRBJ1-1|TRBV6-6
CASSPRSNTEAFF
TGTGCCAGCAGTCCTAGATCGAACACTGAAGCTTTCTTT
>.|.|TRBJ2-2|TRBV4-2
CASSPQGVTNTGELFF
TGTGCCAGCAGCCCCCAAGGAGTTACGAACACCGGGGAGCTGTTTTTT
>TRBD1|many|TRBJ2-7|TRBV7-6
CASSRRNPGTGDRNEQYF
TGTGCCAGCAGCCGGAGGAACCCCGGGACAGGTGATCGCAACGAGCAGTACTTC
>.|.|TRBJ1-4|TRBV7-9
CASRTRDATNEKLFF
TGTGCCAGCAGGACTCGGGACGCAACTAATGAAAAACTGTTTTTT
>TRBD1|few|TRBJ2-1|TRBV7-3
CASSSTGQVDEQFF
TGTGCCAGCAGCTCGACAGGGCAGGTCGATGAGCAGTTCTTC
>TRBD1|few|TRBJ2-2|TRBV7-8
CASSPPLYRDRATGELFF
TGTGCCAGCAGCCCCCCGCTATACCGGGACAGGGCCACCGGGGAGCTGTTTTTT
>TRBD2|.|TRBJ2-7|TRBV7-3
CASSSLAGDSYEQYF
TGTGCCAGCAGCTCCCTAGCGGGGGACTCCTACGAGCAGTACTTC
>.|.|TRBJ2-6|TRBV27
CASSRGISGANVLTF
TGTGCCAGCAGTCGCGGAATCTCTGGGGCCAACGTCCTGACTTTC
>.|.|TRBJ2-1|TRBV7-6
CASSLGGGGASLGNEQFF
TGTGCCAGCAGCTTAGGAGGAGGGGGGGCCTCTCTCGGCAATGAGCAGTTCTTC
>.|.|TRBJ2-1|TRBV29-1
CSVGTAYNEQFF
TGCAGCGTTGGGACAGCCTACAATGAGCAGTTCTTC
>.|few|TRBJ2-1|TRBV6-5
CASSPLGFGGEQFF
TGTGCCAGCAGTCCCCTGGGGTTCGGGGGTGAGCAGTTCTTC
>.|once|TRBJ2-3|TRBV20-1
CSAPEGGRTDTQYF
TGCAGTGCCCCAGAGGGGGGACGCACAGATACGCAGTATTTT
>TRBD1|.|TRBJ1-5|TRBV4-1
CASSQDLRGGYQPQHF
TGCGCCAGCAGCCAAGATCTACGAGGGGGCTATCAGCCCCAGCATTTT
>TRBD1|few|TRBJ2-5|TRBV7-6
CASSRDRVRTQYF
TGTGCCAGCAGCCGGGACAGGGTCCGGACCCAGTACTTC
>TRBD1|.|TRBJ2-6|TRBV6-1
CASSEWTGFGANVLTF
TGTGCCAGCAGTGAATGGACAGGGTTTGGGGCCAACGTCCTGACTTTC
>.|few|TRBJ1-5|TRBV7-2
CASQRGSNQPQHF
TGTGCCAGCCAGCGCGGTAGCAATCAGCCCCAGCATTTT
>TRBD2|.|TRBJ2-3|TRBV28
CASSFGLAGLDYHTDTQYF
TGTGCCAGCAGTTTCGGACTAGCGGGTCTTGACTACCACACAGATACGCAGTATTTT
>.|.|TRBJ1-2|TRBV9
CASSVEGRTMSGYTF
TGTGCCAGCAGCGTAGAGGGAAGAACTATGTCCGGCTACACCTTC
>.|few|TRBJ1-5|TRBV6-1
CASRSTTDRNQPQHF
TGTGCCAGCAGGTCCACGACCGACCGGAATCAGCCCCAGCATTTT
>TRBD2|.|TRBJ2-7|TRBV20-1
CSASEVGLAGREQYF
TGCAGTGCTTCTGAGGTGGGACTAGCGGGACGCGAGCAGTACTTC
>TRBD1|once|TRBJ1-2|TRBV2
CASSEGTGAPYGYTF
TGTGCCAGCAGCGAGGGGACAGGGGCTCCCTATGGCTACACCTTC
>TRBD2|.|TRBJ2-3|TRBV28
CASSLGVTSGPSTDTQYF
TGTGCCAGCAGTTTGGGCGTGACTAGCGGACCTAGCACAGATACGCAGTATTTT
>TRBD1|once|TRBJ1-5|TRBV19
CASSMDRGREGVKQPQHF
TGTGCCAGTAGTATGGACAGGGGGCGAGAAGGGGTGAAGCAGCCCCAGCATTTT
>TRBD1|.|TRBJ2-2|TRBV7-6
CASSHRDRRTGELFF
TGTGCCAGCAGCCATAGGGACAGACGCACCGGGGAGCTGTTTTTT
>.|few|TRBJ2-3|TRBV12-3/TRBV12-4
CASSSEDGTDTQYF
TGTGCCAGCAGTTCTGAGGACGGAACCGATACGCAGTATTTT
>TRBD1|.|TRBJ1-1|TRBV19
CASRSDRGRVRTEAFF
TGTGCCAGTAGGTCGGACAGGGGGAGAGTTAGGACTGAAGCTTTCTTT
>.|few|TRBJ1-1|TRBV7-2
CASRDSGGTEAFF
TGTGCCAGCAGGGACAGCGGGGGAACTGAAGCTTTCTTT
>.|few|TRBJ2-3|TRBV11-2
CASSLGIGPPGDTQYF
TGTGCCAGCAGCTTGGGAATCGGGCCCCCCGGGGATACGCAGTATTTT
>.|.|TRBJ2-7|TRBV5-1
CASSLAPGTYEQYF
TGCGCCAGCAGCTTGGCCCCAGGTACCTACGAGCAGTACTTC
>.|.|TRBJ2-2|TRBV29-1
CSVGLANTGELFF
TGCAGCGTTGGGCTGGCGAACACCGGGGAGCTGTTTTTT
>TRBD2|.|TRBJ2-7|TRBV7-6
CATGGVGGTEQYF
TGTGCCACCGGAGGGGTCGGGGGGACCGAGCAGTACTTC
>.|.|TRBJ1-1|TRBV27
CASKPLGRAAFF
TGTGCCAGCAAGCCCCTAGGGAGGGCCGCTTTCTTT
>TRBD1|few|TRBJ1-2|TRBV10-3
CAISERDSGNYGYTF
TGTGCCATCAGTGAGCGGGACAGCGGAAACTATGGCTACACCTTC
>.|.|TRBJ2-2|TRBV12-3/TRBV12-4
CASSPPGELFF
TGTGCCAGCAGCCCCCCCGGGGAGCTGTTTTTT
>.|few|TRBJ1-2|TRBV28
CASTGGPANYGYTF
TGTGCCAGCACCGGTGGGCCAGCCAACTATGGCTACACCTTC
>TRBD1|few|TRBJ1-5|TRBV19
CASSTGQGRGQPQHF
TGTGCCAGTAGCACCGGACAGGGTAGAGGGCAGCCCCAGCATTTT
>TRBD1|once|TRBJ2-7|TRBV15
CATSRDRGQGVQQYF
TGTGCCACCAGCAGAGATCGGGGACAGGGGGTTCAGCAGTACTTC
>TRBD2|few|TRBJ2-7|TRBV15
CATSRSTSGRPYEQYF
TGTGCCACCAGCAGATCAACTAGCGGACGCCCCTACGAGCAGTACTTC
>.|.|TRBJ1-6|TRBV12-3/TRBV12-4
CASSPPGVASPLHF
TGTGCCAGCTCCCCCCCAGGGGTTGCTTCACCCCTCCACTTT
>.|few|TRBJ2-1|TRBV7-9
CASSLGDRAHEQFF
TGTGCCAGCAGCTTAGGGGATCGAGCCCATGAGCAGTTCTTC
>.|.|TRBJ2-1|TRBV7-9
CASSPRVRYNEQFF
TGTGCCAGTTCCCCAAGGGTTCGGTACAATGAGCAGTTCTTC
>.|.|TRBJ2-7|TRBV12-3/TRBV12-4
CASSFEGVEQYF
TGTGCCAGCAGTTTTGAGGGAGTCGAGCAGTACTTC
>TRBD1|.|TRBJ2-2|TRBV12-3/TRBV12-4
CASSFRQGNTGELFF
TGTGCCAGCAGTTTCCGACAGGGGAACACCGGGGAGCTGTTTTTT
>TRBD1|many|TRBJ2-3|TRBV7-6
CASSRDRDRGHPHTDTQYF
TGTGCCAGCAGCCGCGACAGGGACAGGGGCCATCCCCACACAGATACGCAGTATTTT
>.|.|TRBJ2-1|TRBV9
CASSVAGSNEQFF
TGTGCCAGCAGCGTAGCAGGGAGCAATGAGCAGTTCTTC
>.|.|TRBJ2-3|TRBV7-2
CASSLKTSQGKYF
TGTGCCAGCAGCTTGAAAACATCTCAAGGGAAGTATTTT